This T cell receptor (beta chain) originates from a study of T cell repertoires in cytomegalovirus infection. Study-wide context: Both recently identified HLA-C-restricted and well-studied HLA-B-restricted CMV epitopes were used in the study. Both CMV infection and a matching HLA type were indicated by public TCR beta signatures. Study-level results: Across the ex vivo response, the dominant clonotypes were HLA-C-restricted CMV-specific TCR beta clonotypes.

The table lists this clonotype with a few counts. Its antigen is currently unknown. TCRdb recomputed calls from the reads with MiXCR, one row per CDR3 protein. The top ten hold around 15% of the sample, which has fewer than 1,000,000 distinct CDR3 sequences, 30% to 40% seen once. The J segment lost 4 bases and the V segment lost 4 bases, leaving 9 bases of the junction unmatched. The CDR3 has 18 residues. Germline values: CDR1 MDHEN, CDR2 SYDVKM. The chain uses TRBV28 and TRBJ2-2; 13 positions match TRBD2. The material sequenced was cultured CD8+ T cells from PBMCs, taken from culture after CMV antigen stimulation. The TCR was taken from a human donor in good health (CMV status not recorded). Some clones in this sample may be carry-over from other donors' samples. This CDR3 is CASSSRTSGGASTGELFF. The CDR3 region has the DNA TGTGCCAGCAGTTCCCGAACTAGCGGGGGGGCCAGCACCGGGGAGCTGTTTTTT.